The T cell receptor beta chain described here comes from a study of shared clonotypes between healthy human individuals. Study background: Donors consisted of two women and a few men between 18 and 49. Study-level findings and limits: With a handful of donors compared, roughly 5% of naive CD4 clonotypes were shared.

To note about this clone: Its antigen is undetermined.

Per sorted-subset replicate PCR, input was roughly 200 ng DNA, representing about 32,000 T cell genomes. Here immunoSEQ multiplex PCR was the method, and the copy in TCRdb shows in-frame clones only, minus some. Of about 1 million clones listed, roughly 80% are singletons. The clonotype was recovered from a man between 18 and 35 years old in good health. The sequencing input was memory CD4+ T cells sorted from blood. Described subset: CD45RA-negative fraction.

The CDR3 loop is CASSIAKGTNEKLFF. CDR3 sequence (DNA): TGTGCCAGTAGTATAGCGAAGGGGACAAATGAAAAACTGTTTTTT. The chain has TRBV19 and TRBJ1-4, with D maybe TRBD1 (6 bases). Per the germline V gene, CDR1 is LNHDA and CDR2 is SQIVND (reference sequence). The ends were cut back, 1 base at V and 5 bases at J, with 11 bases in the middle. There are 15 residues in the CDR3.